This T cell receptor (beta chain) was obtained from a study of preoperative IRX-2 immunotherapy in early breast cancer. This CDR3 is built from 12 residues. The V end was cut by 1 base, the J end by 3 bases, with 2 bases between. Germline loops: CDR1 MDHEN, CDR2 SYDVKM. Here immunoSEQ multiplex PCR was the method, and the copy in TCRdb shows in-frame clones only, minus some. The table lists about 23,000 clones, 85% to 90% of them singletons. Treatment described: preoperative locoregional IRX-2 cytokine immunotherapy. Patients received preoperative, locoregional IRX-2 cytokine immunotherapy in a phase Ib study. This clone was detected only once.

The receptor's source is a human donor with breast cancer. The V call is TRBV28, the J call TRBJ2-3; D gene uncertain. The specimen comprised tumor tissue, sampled after IRX-2 immunotherapy. CDR3 nucleotides: TGTGCCAGCAGTTTATTTACAGATACGCAGTATTTT. Translation: CASSLFTDTQYF.